The present entry profiles one TCR beta chain with its context. The antigen is undetermined. Per germline, CDR1 DFQATT and CDR2 SNEGSKA (reference sequence). The CDR3 loop spans 12 amino acids. The V gene lost 3 bases and the J gene lost 10 bases, with 15 bases spanning the gap. These data are taken from a study of blood T cells in healthy people across ages. The wider study: Every two T cells gave about one barcoded beta molecule via template switching. Overall study findings and caveats: It was found that TCR beta diversity correlated strongly with the percentage of naive T cells.

Combining a sample-barcoded 5' primer with a J-beta primer mix, a second PCR ran for roughly 6 to 12 cycles. TCRdb reanalysed the 5' RACE reads using MiXCR and keeps one entry per CDR3 protein. The table lists about 690,000 distinct CDR3 sequences, less than 45% of them singletons, with around 30% in the top ten. V and J are TRBV20-1 and TRBJ2-5; D may be TRBD1 or TRBD2 (5 bases each). The clonotype comes from a man of 80 years or more in good health. Material: blood. The CDR3 here is CSASGDHGSQYF. The CDR3 DNA sequence: TGCAGTGCTAGTGGGGACCATGGAAGCCAGTACTTC.